The 29 T cell receptor beta chains below come from one sample, sequenced in a study of T-cell reconstitution after alpha-beta-depleted transplantation in children listed by TCRdb under 2016. This specimen's treatment or condition label, interpreted: allogeneic hematopoietic cell transplantation with graft depleted of TCRalphabeta T cells and CD19 B cells. Libraries were prepared through PCR. TCRdb shows the sequencer as Illumina HiSeq 2500. TCR library preparation used molecular barcoding, with unique molecular identifiers applied to normalize quantification of the TCRbeta repertoire. TCRdb applied fastp at Q25 and MiXCR to the public reads, then kept only in-frame beta chains. CDR3 protein duplicates are merged, each entry listing the most common genes and DNA. A total of approximately 290,000 distinct CDR3 sequences appear in this sample, 11% of them only once. Roughly a quarter of the sample rests with the top ten.

This material consisted of peripheral blood, taken 180 days after TCRalphabeta/CD19-depleted stem cell transplant. Receptors were obtained from a male patient between 2 and 15 years old who had a stem cell transplant for chronic granulomatous disease, so the T cells may come from the graft donor.

About this clonotype: This clone may be a read error of a much larger clone one base away. This rearrangement joins TRBV7-9 to TRBJ1-1; 7 bases line up with TRBD1. Germline CDR1 and CDR2: SEHNR and FQNEAQ (reference sequence). The CDR3 runs 13 residues. After removal of 5 bases from V and 4 bases from J, the junction contained 4 bases not matched to a gene. CDR3 bases: TGTGCCAGCAGCCGGGGACAGACCACTGAAGCTTTCTTT. This translates into CASSRGQTTEAFF.

This clonotype was recorded many times. This chain connects TRBV7-2 to TRBJ2-1; 9 nucleotides line up with TRBD1. In germline, CDR1 is SGHTA, CDR2 FQGNSA. CDR3 length equals 14 residues. The trim removed 5 bases at V and 8 bases at J, leaving 7 bases unmatched. This CDR3 is CASSRDRARYEQFF. CDR3 DNA sequence: TGTGCCAGCAGCCGGGACAGGGCCCGTTATGAGCAGTTCTTC.

There are many counts of this clonotype. The CDR3 loop reads CASSLDLITQYF. CDR3 nucleotide sequence: TGTGCCAGCAGTTTAGATCTGATAACGCAGTATTTT. This sequence joins TRBV12-3 or TRBV12-4 and TRBJ2-3; D gene uncertain. V was trimmed by 1 base and J by 9 bases, leaving 8 bases between them. This CDR3 has 12 residues.

This clonotype was detected ten times or more. This chain joins TRBV4-2 and TRBJ1-1, with D perhaps matching TRBD1 (6 bases). V lost 0 bases to trimming and J lost 5 bases, with 10 bases between them. Germline CDR1 and CDR2: LGHNA and YNFKEQ. The CDR3 consists of 14 residues. CDR3: CASSQEGGRTEAFF. The CDR3 DNA is TGTGCCAGCAGCCAAGAAGGGGGAAGGACTGAAGCTTTCTTT.

This clonotype was seen ten or more times. This chain connects TRBV28 to TRBJ2-1; 10 nucleotides align to TRBD1. Germline V gene sequence: CDR1 MDHEN, CDR2 SYDVKM. This CDR3 has 16 amino acids. J lost 6 bases, V lost 5 bases, and 10 bases had no gene match. CDR3 amino acids: CASSPLDRGLLNEQFF. DNA of the CDR3: TGTGCCAGCAGTCCCCTTGACAGGGGGCTTCTCAATGAGCAGTTCTTC.

This clonotype has ten or more counts. The CDR3 reads CASSSSGAYEQYF. The CDR3 DNA sequence: TGTGCCAGCAGTTCCTCCGGGGCCTACGAGCAGTACTTC. This sequence joins TRBV27 and TRBJ2-7; tentatively, D is TRBD2 (5 bases). The germline gives CDR1 MNHEY, CDR2 SMNVEV (reference sequence). There are 13 residues in the CDR3. V was clipped by 4 bases and J by 2 bases, with 9 bases between them.

This clonotype was detected many times. The chain has TRBV5-6 and TRBJ2-7; D not resolved. This CDR3 has 15 amino acids. CDR1 SGHDT and CDR2 YYEEEE come from the germline V gene. The V end was cut by 3 bases, the J end by 3 bases, with 16 bases between. In DNA form, the CDR3 reads TGTGCCAGCAGCTCCCGTTTCGTTGGGATCTACGAGCAGTACTTC. This translates into CASSSRFVGIYEQYF. Looking up the rest from reference TRBV5-6 and TRBJ2-7 gives the full variable domain: DAGVTQSPTHLIKTRGQQVTLRCSPKSGHDTVSWYQQALGQGPQFIFQYYEEEERQRGNFPDRFSGHQFPNYSSELNVNALLLGDSALYLCASSSRFVGIYEQYFGPGTRLTVT.

The table lists this clonotype with a count of one. The chain combines TRBV19 with TRBJ2-2; D not resolved. Germline V gives CDR1 LNHDA, CDR2 SQIVND (reference sequence). The CDR3 consists of 15 residues. V was trimmed by 1 base and J by 5 bases, leaving 11 bases between them. This CDR3 reads CASSIGSGVTGELFF. The DNA for the CDR3 is TGTGCCAGTAGTATAGGTAGTGGGGTGACCGGGGAGCTGTTTTTT.

In its sample, this clonotype was seen many times. The V gene is TRBV5-1, the J gene TRBJ2-3, with 7 bases that match TRBD2. The V gene's germline CDR1 is SGHRS and CDR2 YFSETQ. This CDR3 region has 16 residues. Trimming removed 0 bases from V and 3 bases from J; junction bases left unmatched: 7. The CDR3, as DNA: TGCGCCAGCAGCTTGGGAGCGGGAACGGGGACAGATACGCAGTATTTT. Protein sequence: CASSLGAGTGTDTQYF.

Ten or more counts support this clonotype. The chain combines TRBV20-1 with TRBJ1-1, with no clear D. This CDR3 spans 12 amino acids. CDR1 and CDR2 from the germline V gene are DFQATT and SNEGSKA (reference sequence). Trimming shortened V by 6 bases and J by 6 bases, and 14 bases separated the two germline ends. The CDR3 reads CSAHRHRSEAFF. The CDR3 region has the DNA TGCAGTGCCCATCGGCACCGGTCTGAAGCTTTCTTT.

This clonotype was seen many times. In nucleotides, the CDR3 is TGTGCCAGCAGCCGGGGGACAGCAATCTCTGGAAACACCATATATTTT. This codes for CASSRGTAISGNTIYF. V usage is TRBV7-6 and J usage is TRBJ1-3; 7 positions match TRBD1. Germline CDR1 and CDR2: SGHVS and FNYEAQ. The trim removed 5 bases at V and 0 bases at J, leaving 7 bases unmatched. The CDR3 covers 16 residues.

This clonotype has a count of ten or more. V usage is TRBV5-5 and J usage is TRBJ2-7; a weak D match, TRBD1 (6 bases). The CDR3 consists of 15 residues. Germline CDR1 is SGHKS and CDR2 is YYEKEE (reference sequence). Trimming shortened V by 4 bases and J by 3 bases, and 17 bases separated the two germline ends. As DNA, the CDR3 is TGTGCCAGCAGCACGTGGACAGTCAATGGCTACGAGCAGTACTTC. This encodes CASSTWTVNGYEQYF.

The table lists this clonotype with a few counts. The chain uses TRBV23-1 and TRBJ2-1; 10 bases match TRBD2. TRBV23-1 carries the ORF label, with uncertain function. The V and J ends lost 2 bases and 7 bases, in that order; junction bases with no gene match: 11. The CDR3 contains 17 residues. The CDR3 protein is CASSQPSLAGVENEQFF. CDR3 bases: TGCGCCAGCAGTCAACCTTCCCTAGCGGGAGTGGAGAATGAGCAGTTCTTC.

This clonotype has more than one count but fewer than ten. The J gene is TRBJ2-7, the V gene TRBV12-3 or TRBV12-4, with TRBD2 identical over 12 bases. V was clipped by 8 bases and J by 1 base; unmatched bases: 3. This CDR3 has 14 amino acids. CDR3 amino acids: CASRTSGRSYEQYF. As DNA, the CDR3 is TGTGCCAGCCGTACTAGCGGGAGGTCCTACGAGCAGTACTTC.

This clonotype has ten or more counts. The gene calls are TRBV21-1 and TRBJ2-7; TRBD2, the table's D call, was not compared with the DNA. TRBV21-1 is a listed pseudogene. The CDR3 loop spans 13 amino acids. This CDR3 reads CASSKLGLDEQYF. CDR3 bases: TGTGCCAGCAGCAAATTGGGACTAGACGAGCAGTACTTC.

At least ten counts were recorded for this clonotype. The J gene is TRBJ1-6, the V gene TRBV7-2; D not resolved. The germline gives CDR1 SGHTA, CDR2 FQGNSA. This CDR3 spans 12 amino acids. V was clipped by 8 bases and J by 5 bases, with 7 bases between them. CDR3 DNA: TGTGCCAGCGGCGAAAATAATTCACCCCTCCACTTT. It encodes CASGENNSPLHF.

This clonotype was counted at least ten times. CDR3 region: CSAQLLNTEAFF. In nucleotides, the CDR3 is TGCAGCGCACAGTTGCTGAACACTGAAGCTTTCTTT. The V gene is TRBV29-1, the J gene TRBJ1-1; no definite D call. V was clipped by 7 bases and J by 0 bases, with 9 bases between them. The germline gives CDR1 SQVTM, CDR2 ANQGSEA. This CDR3 is 12 amino acids long.

This clonotype was counted many times. V and J are TRBV12-3 or TRBV12-4 and TRBJ2-5; no clear D gene. The CDR3 sequence is 14 residues long. V was clipped by 6 bases and J by 4 bases, with 15 bases between them. The CDR3 sequence: CASRVGGAGETQYF. The CDR3 DNA sequence: TGTGCCAGCAGGGTGGGTGGAGCCGGAGAGACCCAGTACTTC.

This clonotype was observed at least ten times. The chain couples TRBV5-6 to TRBJ2-3; TRBD2 matches 7 bases. CDR1 is SGHDT and CDR2 is YYEEEE in the germline V gene. The J segment lost 8 bases and the V segment lost 3 bases, leaving 6 bases of the junction unmatched. CDR3 length: 13 amino acids. The CDR3 loop reads CASSSPGGFTQYF. CDR3 in DNA: TGTGCCAGCAGCTCACCGGGGGGATTTACGCAGTATTTT.

In its sample, this clonotype was seen a few times. The genes are TRBV3-1 and TRBJ2-7; D is uncertain. Germline assignment: CDR1 LGHDT and CDR2 YNNKEL (reference sequence). The CDR3 sequence is 15 residues long. V lost 0 bases and J 1 base, leaving 10 bases between the germline ends. CDR3 in DNA: TGTGCCAGCAGCCAAGATCGTCTAGGTTCCTACGAGCAGTACTTC. It is translated as CASSQDRLGSYEQYF.

This clonotype was found many times. This sequence joins TRBV29-1 and TRBJ2-7; D is perhaps TRBD1 or TRBD2 (6 bases each). CDR1 and CDR2 from the germline V gene are SQVTM and ANQGSEA. This CDR3 has 14 amino acids. V was pared by 3 bases and J by 2 bases, with 14 bases between. CDR3 amino acids: CSVDGGGPTYEQYF. CDR3 in DNA: TGCAGCGTTGATGGTGGGGGGCCGACCTACGAGCAGTACTTC.

This clonotype was seen at least ten times. CDR3 residues: CASSLSSYYGYTF. Here the CDR3 DNA reads TGCGCCAGCAGCTTATCTAGCTACTATGGCTACACCTTC. This chain links TRBV5-1 with TRBJ1-2; D gene unclear. The CDR3 totals 13 residues. Trimming took 2 bases from V and 3 from J, leaving 8 bases between them. The germline V gene encodes CDR1 SGHRS and CDR2 YFSETQ.

Many counts were recorded for this clonotype. The J gene is TRBJ1-2, the V gene TRBV7-2; the D is unclear. The length of the CDR3 is 14 residues. Trimming left V 5 bases short and J 5 bases short, with 15 bases between. CDR1 and CDR2 (germline): SGHTA, FQGNSA. Here the CDR3 reads CASSPPQIFYGYTF. DNA of the CDR3: TGTGCCAGCAGCCCACCGCAGATATTTTATGGCTACACCTTC.

Many counts were recorded for this clonotype. This rearrangement joins TRBV12-3 or TRBV12-4 to TRBJ2-2, with TRBD2 as a possible D gene (6 bases). The germline V and J ends were trimmed by 10 bases and 3 bases, with 18 bases remaining between them. The CDR3 contains 15 residues. CDR3: CATREIAAYTGELFF. Here the CDR3 DNA reads TGTGCCACCCGTGAAATAGCGGCTTACACCGGGGAGCTGTTTTTT.

This clonotype was seen at least ten times. J is TRBJ1-2 and V is TRBV29-1, with unresolved D. The CDR3 spans 9 residues. V was shortened by 6 bases and J by 7 bases, with 6 bases between the two germline ends. Germline-derived CDR1 and CDR2 are SQVTM and ANQGSEA. CDR3: CSVRSGYTF. The DNA for the CDR3 is TGCAGCGTCCGAAGTGGCTACACCTTC.

This clonotype was found many times. CDR3 bases: TGTGCCAGCAGTTACTGGAGGGCCCCCGGTGAAGCTTTCTTT. This codes for CASSYWRAPGEAFF. V usage is TRBV6-5 and J usage is TRBJ1-1; D remains unclear. The CDR3 totals 14 residues. The V gene's germline CDR1 is MNHEY and CDR2 SVGAGI. The ends were cut back, 1 base at V and 7 bases at J, with 13 bases in the middle.

This clonotype was recorded at least ten times. This chain links TRBV11-2 with TRBJ1-5, with 7 bases lining up with TRBD1. J was trimmed by 3 bases and V by 5 bases; bases with no gene match: 7. CDR3 size: 15 residues. Germline V gene data show CDR1 as SGHAT and CDR2 as FQNNGV. The CDR3 sequence is CASSELGQVNQPQHF. As DNA, the CDR3 is TGTGCCAGCAGCGAATTAGGACAGGTCAATCAGCCCCAGCATTTT.

Turning to this clonotype: A much larger clone differs by one base, so this may be a read error. The chain couples TRBV6-5 to TRBJ1-1; perhaps TRBD1 as D (5 bases). The CDR3 totals 12 residues. The V gene's germline CDR1 is MNHEY and CDR2 SVGAGI. CDR3 loop: CASGRQDTEDFF. The CDR3 region has the DNA TGTGCCAGCGGTAGGCAGGACACTGAAGATTTCTTT.

This clonotype came up many times. The chain couples TRBV12-3 or TRBV12-4 to TRBJ1-1, with D possibly matching TRBD1 (6 bases). The CDR3 sequence is 14 residues long. The V end lost 6 bases, the J end lost 6 bases, and 17 bases lay between the germline ends. CDR3 in DNA: TGTGCCAGCAGGCAAACAGGGAGTTGGTCTGAAGCTTTCTTT. Amino acids: CASRQTGSWSEAFF.